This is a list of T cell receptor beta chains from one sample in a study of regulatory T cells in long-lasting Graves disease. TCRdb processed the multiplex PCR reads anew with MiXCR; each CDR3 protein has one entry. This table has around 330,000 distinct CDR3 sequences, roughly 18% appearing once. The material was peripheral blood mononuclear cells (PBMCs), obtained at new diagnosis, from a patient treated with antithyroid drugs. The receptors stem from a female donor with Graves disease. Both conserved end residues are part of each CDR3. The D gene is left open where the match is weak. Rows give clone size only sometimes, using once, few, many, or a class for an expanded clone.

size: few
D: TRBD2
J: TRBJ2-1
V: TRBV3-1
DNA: TGTGCCAGCAGCCCCCTGATAGCGGGGATAGGCACAGTTGAGCAGTTCTTC
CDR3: CASSPLIAGIGTVEQFF

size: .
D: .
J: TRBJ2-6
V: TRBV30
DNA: TGTGCCTGGAGTGAAGGGACCTCTGGGGCCAACGTCCTGACTTTC
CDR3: CAWSEGTSGANVLTF

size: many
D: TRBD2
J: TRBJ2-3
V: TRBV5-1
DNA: TGCGCCAGCAGCTCAATAGCGGGAGGGCGAACGCAGTATTTT
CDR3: CASSSIAGGRTQYF

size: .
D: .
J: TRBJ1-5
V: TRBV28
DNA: TGTGCCAGCAGGCGCGATCCCAATCAGCCCCAGCATTTT
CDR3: CASRRDPNQPQHF

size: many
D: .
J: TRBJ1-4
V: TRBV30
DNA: TGTGCCTGGACGGAGGGTGGTCATGAAAAACTGTTTTTT
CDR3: CAWTEGGHEKLFF

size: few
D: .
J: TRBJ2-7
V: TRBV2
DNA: TGTGCCAGCAGTCTCGGTAGGGGGGGGCCCTACGAGCAGTACTTC
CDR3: CASSLGRGGPYEQYF

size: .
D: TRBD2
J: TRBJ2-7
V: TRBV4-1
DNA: TGCGCCAGCAGCTCCGGACTAGCGGGAGCCGAGCAGTACTTC
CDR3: CASSSGLAGAEQYF

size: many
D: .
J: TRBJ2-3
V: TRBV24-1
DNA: TGTGCCACCAGTGGTCCCCACGACAGTAGCACAGATACGCAGTATTTT
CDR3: CATSGPHDSSTDTQYF

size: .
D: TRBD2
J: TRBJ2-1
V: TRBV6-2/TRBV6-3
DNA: TGTGCCAGCAGTTTAAGCGGGAGTGGTCCTAATGAGCAGTTCTTC
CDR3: CASSLSGSGPNEQFF

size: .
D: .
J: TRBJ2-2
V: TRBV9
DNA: TGTGCCAGCAGCGCCCAAACCGGGACCCGGAACGGGGAGCTGTTTTTT
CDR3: CASSAQTGTRNGELFF

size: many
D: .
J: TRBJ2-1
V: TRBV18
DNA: TGTGCCAGCTCACCATCATGGAGCTCCTACAATGAGCAGTTCTTC
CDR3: CASSPSWSSYNEQFF

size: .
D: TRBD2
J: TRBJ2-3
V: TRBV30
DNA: TGTGCCTGGAGTGACGGACTAGCGGGACACACAGATACGCAGTATTTT
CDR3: CAWSDGLAGHTDTQYF

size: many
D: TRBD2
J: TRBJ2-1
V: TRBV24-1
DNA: TGTGCCACCGGCGGACTAGCGGGGGGCGCAGGCTCCTACAATGAGCAGTTCTTC
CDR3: CATGGLAGGAGSYNEQFF

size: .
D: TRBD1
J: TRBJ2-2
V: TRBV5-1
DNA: TGCGCCAGCAGCCGGACAGGGGGCGAGTACACCGGGGAGCTGTTTTTT
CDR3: CASSRTGGEYTGELFF

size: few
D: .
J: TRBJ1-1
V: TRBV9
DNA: TGTGCCAGCAGCGCAGAATGGGACACGCAGAACACTGAAGCTTTCTTT
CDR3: CASSAEWDTQNTEAFF

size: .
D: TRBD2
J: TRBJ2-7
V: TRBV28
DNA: TGTGCCAGCAGTTCTCAAGGGACTAGCGGAACCCAGCACTTC
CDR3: CASSSQGTSGTQHF

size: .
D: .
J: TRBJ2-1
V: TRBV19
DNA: TGTGCCAGTATCCGTGGGATAGAGCAGTTCTTC
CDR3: CASIRGIEQFF

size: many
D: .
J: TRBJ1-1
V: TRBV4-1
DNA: TGCGCCAGCAGCCAATCCCCAGGGGACCTGAACACTGAAGCTTTCTTT
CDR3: CASSQSPGDLNTEAFF

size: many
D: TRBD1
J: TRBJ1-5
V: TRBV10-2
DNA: TGCGCCAGCAGTGAAATTGCAGGGGGCTGGGGCAATCAGCCCCAGCATTTT
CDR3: CASSEIAGGWGNQPQHF

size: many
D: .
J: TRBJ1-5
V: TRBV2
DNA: TGTGCCAGCAGACCCTCGGAGGGCAATCAGCCCCAGCATTTT
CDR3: CASRPSEGNQPQHF

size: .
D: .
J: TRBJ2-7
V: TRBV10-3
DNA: TGTGCCATCAGTGAGCAGCCACCGGACGAGCAGTACTTC
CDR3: CAISEQPPDEQYF

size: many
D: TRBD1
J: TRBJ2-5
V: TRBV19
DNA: TGTGCCAGTAGTATTCAGACAGGGAGAGAGACCCAGTACTTC
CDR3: CASSIQTGRETQYF

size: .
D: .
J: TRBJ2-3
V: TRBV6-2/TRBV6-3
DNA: TGTGCCAGCAGTTACACCGGCGGAGGAGGCACAGATACGCAGTATTTT
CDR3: CASSYTGGGGTDTQYF

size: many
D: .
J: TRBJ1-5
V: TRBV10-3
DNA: TGTGCCTCCGGGCAGCGTGATGGCAATCAGCCCCAGCATTTT
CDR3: CASGQRDGNQPQHF

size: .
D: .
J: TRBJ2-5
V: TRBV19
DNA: TGTGCCAGTAGTATTACGGGGAGTGGGGAGACCCAGTACTTC
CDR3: CASSITGSGETQYF

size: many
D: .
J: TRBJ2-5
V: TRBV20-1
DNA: TGCAGTGCTAGAGGACGCGGGGCAAACCAAGAGACCCAGTACTTC
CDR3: CSARGRGANQETQYF

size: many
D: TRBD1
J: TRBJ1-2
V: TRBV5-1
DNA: TGCGCCAGCAGCTTGGTCGGGACAGCTAACTATGGCTACACCTTC
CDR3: CASSLVGTANYGYTF

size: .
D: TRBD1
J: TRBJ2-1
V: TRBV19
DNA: TGTGCCAGTAGTCTCACGACAGGGACCCCCAATGAGCAGTTCTTC
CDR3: CASSLTTGTPNEQFF

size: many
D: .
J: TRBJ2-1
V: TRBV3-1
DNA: TGTGCCAGCAGCCAAGAGGAGGGGAACTCCTACAATGAGCAGTTCTTC
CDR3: CASSQEEGNSYNEQFF

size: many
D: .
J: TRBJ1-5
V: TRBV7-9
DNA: TGTGCCAGCAGCTTAGATGGGGTACAGCCCCAGCATTTT
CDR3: CASSLDGVQPQHF

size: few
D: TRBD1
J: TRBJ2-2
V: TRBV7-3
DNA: TGTGCCAGCAGCTACGGGACAGGGACGACCGGGGAGCTGTTTTTT
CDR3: CASSYGTGTTGELFF

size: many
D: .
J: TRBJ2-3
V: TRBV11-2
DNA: TGTGCCAGCAGCCCCCGGGAGCTCGGGGGCACAGATACGCAGTATTTT
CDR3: CASSPRELGGTDTQYF

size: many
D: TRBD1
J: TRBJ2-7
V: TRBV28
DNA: TGTGCCAGCAGAAACCCGGGACAGAGCTACGAGCAGTACTTC
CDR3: CASRNPGQSYEQYF